A single sample is the source of the 10 T cell receptor beta chains below, sequenced in a study of PD-L1 blockade in urothelial cancer (TCRdb year 2017). Explained via the paper, the time point label denotes: pretreatment peripheral blood. Libraries were prepared through the immunoSEQ multiplex PCR assay. The table was pulled from immuneACCESS by TCRdb, which kept in-frame rearrangements only. Such tables lose some clones; where checked, under half of the loss comes from unresolved V genes, and the rest has no known cause. Present in this sample are 85,000 to 90,000 clones, around 92% of which were seen just once. The leading ten clones occupy around 1% of the sample. The specimen comprised PBMCs, sampled around atezolizumab (anti-PD-L1) treatment. These TCRs come from a woman of 80 years or more with urothelial cancer.

This sequence joins TRBV7-9 and TRBJ2-7, with TRBD1 matching over 10 bases. The ends lost 1 base at V and 2 bases at J; junction bases unmatched: 5. Germline CDR1 and CDR2: SEHNR and FQNEAQ (reference sequence). The CDR3 sequence is 16 residues long. CDR3: CASSLDTGTGAYEQYF. CDR3 in DNA: TGTGCCAGCAGCTTAGATACCGGGACAGGGGCCTACGAGCAGTACTTC.

Only one count was recorded for this clone. The V call is TRBV5-6, the J call TRBJ2-6, with 9 bases fitting TRBD2. The CDR3 extends over 17 amino acids. Germline V gene sequence: CDR1 SGHDT, CDR2 YYEEEE. V lost 4 bases and J lost 0; bases outside the gene matches: 5. The CDR3 DNA follows: TGTGCCAGCAGCGTAGCGGGAGATTACTCTGGGGCCAACGTCCTGACTTTC. Encoded protein: CASSVAGDYSGANVLTF.

The chain is built from TRBV29-1 and TRBJ2-2; TRBD2 aligns across 8 bases. CDR1 is SQVTM, CDR2 ANQGSEA, per germline. The V gene end was trimmed by 1 base and the J gene end by 4 bases; junction bases not matched to a gene: 8. The CDR3 length is 16 residues. The CDR3 region has the DNA TGCAGCGTTGAAGGGGGGCTAGCGGGCGTCACCGGGGAGCTGTTTTTT. It encodes CSVEGGLAGVTGELFF.

CDR3 protein: CASSERIGDTGELFF. The CDR3 DNA follows: TGCGCCAGCAGCGAAAGGATAGGGGACACCGGGGAGCTGTTTTTT. This chain links TRBV5-1 with TRBJ2-2, with D perhaps TRBD1 (5 bases). Trimming cost V 4 bases and J 3 bases, with 13 bases left between them. CDR1 and CDR2 (germline): SGHRS, YFSETQ. This CDR3 is built from 15 residues.

This clone was recorded once. The rearrangement joins TRBV28 to TRBJ2-7; 9 nucleotides agree with TRBD2. There are 15 residues in the CDR3. Germline CDR1 MDHEN, CDR2 SYDVKM. The J segment lost 3 bases and the V segment lost 3 bases, leaving 6 bases of the junction unmatched. The CDR3 nucleotides are TGTGCCAGCAGTTTTAGCGGGAGTCCCCTCTACGAGCAGTACTTC. Translated: CASSFSGSPLYEQYF.

This clone appeared a single time. V and J are TRBV18 and TRBJ2-7, with D possibly being TRBD2 (6 bases). Germline V lookup: CDR1 KGHSH, CDR2 LQKENI. The CDR3 loop spans 16 amino acids. Trimming took off 2 bases at V and 3 bases at J, with 17 bases between the two ends. The CDR3 spells CASSPGGTGAIYEQYF. The DNA for the CDR3 is TGTGCCAGCTCACCAGGCGGGACGGGAGCCATCTACGAGCAGTACTTC.

Remarks on this clone: The junction departs from the called germline gene at one end, perhaps through a read error. This chain links TRBV7-3 with TRBJ2-3; TRBD2 aligns across 10 bases. CDR3 length: 21 residues. CDR1 is SGHTA and CDR2 is FQGTGA in the germline V gene. The CDR3 DNA reads TGTGCCAGCAGCTTAGTTCCACGAGTTGGCGCTAGCGGGAGTAGTGCAGATACGCGGTATTTT. As protein: CASSLVPRVGASGSSADTRYF.

V is TRBV25-1 and J is TRBJ1-5; 9 bases map to TRBD1. Germline V gives CDR1 MGHDK, CDR2 SYGVNS. Trimming at V came to 4 bases and at J to 5 bases, leaving 12 bases not matched to a gene. The CDR3 has 17 amino acids. CDR3 DNA: TGTGCCAGCAGTGGATTTCTGGGACAGGGTCTCGATCAGCCCCAGCATTTT. This codes for CASSGFLGQGLDQPQHF.

The chain couples TRBV2 to TRBJ2-5; 7 bases line up with TRBD2. The CDR3 covers 15 residues. Germline CDR1 and CDR2: SNHLY and FYNNEI. V was clipped by 5 bases and J by 4 bases; unmatched bases: 10. The CDR3: CASSQLALELETQYF. CDR3 nucleotide sequence: TGTGCCAGCAGTCAACTAGCGTTGGAATTAGAGACCCAGTACTTC.

This CDR3 is CASRLSGSSYNEQFF. The CDR3 DNA reads TGTGCCAGCAGACTTAGCGGGAGTTCCTACAATGAGCAGTTCTTC. The chain combines TRBV7-9 with TRBJ2-1; 9 positions match TRBD2. Germline V CDR1 and CDR2: SEHNR, FQNEAQ (reference sequence). The CDR3 length is 15 residues. V trimming: 6 bases; J trimming: 1 base; junction bases outside the gene matches: 4.